The clone carrying this T cell receptor beta chain was seen more than once but under ten times. Its target is not known. The CDR3 is 13 residues long. In germline, CDR1 is DFQATT, CDR2 SNEGSKA (reference sequence). Using unique molecular identifiers, the investigators prepared the TCRbeta library. TCRdb passed the PCR reads through MiXCR, listing each CDR3 protein once. The data hold about 980,000 distinct CDR3 sequences, with about 30% observed a single time. This specimen comes from a study of T-cell reconstitution after alpha-beta-depleted transplantation in children. Study results and caveats: T-cell counts and diversity at one year post-transplant came mainly from newly produced T cells.

This sample comprised PBMCs, mostly from graft donor cells, obtained 360 days after TCRalphabeta/CD19-depleted stem cell transplant. This chain links TRBV20-1 with TRBJ2-5; TRBD2 agrees at 7 bases. This TCR came from a boy under two years old who had a stem cell transplant for SCID, so the T cells may come from the graft donor. The CDR3 DNA reads TGCAGCTATACTAGCGCGTACCAAGAGACCCAGTACTTC. It specifies CSYTSAYQETQYF.